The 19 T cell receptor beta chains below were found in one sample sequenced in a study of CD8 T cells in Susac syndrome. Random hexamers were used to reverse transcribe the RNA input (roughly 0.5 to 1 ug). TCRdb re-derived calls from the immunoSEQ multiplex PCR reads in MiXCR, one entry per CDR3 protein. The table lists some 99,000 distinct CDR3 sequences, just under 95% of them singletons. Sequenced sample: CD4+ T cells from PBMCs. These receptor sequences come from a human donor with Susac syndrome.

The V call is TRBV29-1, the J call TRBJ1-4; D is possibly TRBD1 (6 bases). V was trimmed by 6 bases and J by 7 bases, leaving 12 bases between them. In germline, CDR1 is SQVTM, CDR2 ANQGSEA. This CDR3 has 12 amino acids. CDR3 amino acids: CSVQGTGEKLFF. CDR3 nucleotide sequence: TGCAGCGTACAGGGAACTGGTGAAAAACTGTTTTTT.

The DNA for the CDR3 is TGTGCCAGTAAGTCCCCCGGAGGCTATGGCTACACCTTC. It encodes CASKSPGGYGYTF. V gene TRBV19 combines with J gene TRBJ1-2; D is unresolved. V shed 7 bases and J shed 4 bases, with 13 bases lying between them. CDR3 length: 13 residues. Germline values: CDR1 LNHDA, CDR2 SQIVND (reference sequence). The complete variable domain, with remaining parts taken from reference TRBV19 and TRBJ1-2, reads DGGITQSPKYLFRKEGQNVTLSCEQNLNHDAMYWYRQDPGQGLRLIYYSQIVNDFQKGDIAEGYSVSREKKESFPLTVTSAQKNPTAFYLCASKSPGGYGYTFGSGTRLTVV.

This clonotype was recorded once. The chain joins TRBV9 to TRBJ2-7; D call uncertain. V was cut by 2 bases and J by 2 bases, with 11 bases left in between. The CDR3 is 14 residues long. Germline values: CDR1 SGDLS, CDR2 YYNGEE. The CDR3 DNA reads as TGTGCCAGCAGCGTTGAACCTGACCCCTACGAGCAGTACTTC. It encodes CASSVEPDPYEQYF.

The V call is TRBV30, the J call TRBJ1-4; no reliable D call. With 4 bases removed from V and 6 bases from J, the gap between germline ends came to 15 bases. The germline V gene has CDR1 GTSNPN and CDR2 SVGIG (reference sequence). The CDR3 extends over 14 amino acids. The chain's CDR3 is CAWNNGTPDEKLFF. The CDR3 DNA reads TGTGCCTGGAATAATGGCACCCCTGATGAAAAACTGTTTTTT.

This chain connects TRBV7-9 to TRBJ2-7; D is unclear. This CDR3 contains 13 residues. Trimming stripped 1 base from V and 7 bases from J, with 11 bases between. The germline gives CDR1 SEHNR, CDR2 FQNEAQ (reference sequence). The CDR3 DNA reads TGTGCCAGCAGCTTAGACGGCCCGTGGGAGCAGTACTTC. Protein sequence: CASSLDGPWEQYF.

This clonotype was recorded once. The CDR3: CASGGAAGTSPLHF. DNA of the CDR3: TGTGCCAGCGGGGGGGCAGCAGGAACTTCACCCCTCCACTTT. V is TRBV25-1 and J is TRBJ1-6; D might be TRBD1 (6 bases). This CDR3 comprises 14 residues. Deletions cut 8 bases from V and 9 bases from J, with 17 bases between. Germline CDR1 and CDR2: MGHDK and SYGVNS.

The CDR3 loop reads CASSLLAGFEDTQYF. CDR3 nucleotide sequence: TGTGCCAGCAGTCTTCTAGCGGGGTTTGAAGATACGCAGTATTTT. The rearrangement links TRBV12-3 or TRBV12-4 to TRBJ2-3; 9 bases align to TRBD2. CDR3 length: 15 amino acids. V lost 5 bases and J lost 5; bases outside the gene matches: 8.

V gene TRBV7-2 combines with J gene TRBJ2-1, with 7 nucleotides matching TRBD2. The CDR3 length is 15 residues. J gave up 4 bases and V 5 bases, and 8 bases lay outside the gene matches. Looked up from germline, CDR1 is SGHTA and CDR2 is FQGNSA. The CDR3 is CASSPRGGRYNEQFF. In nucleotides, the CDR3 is TGTGCCAGCAGCCCTAGGGGCGGGAGATACAATGAGCAGTTCTTC. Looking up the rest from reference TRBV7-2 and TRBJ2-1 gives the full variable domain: GAGVSQSPSNKVTEKGKDVELRCDPISGHTALYWYRQSLGQGLEFLIYFQGNSAPDKSGLPSDRFSAERTGGSVSTLTIQRTQQEDSAVYLCASSPRGGRYNEQFFGPGTRLTVL.

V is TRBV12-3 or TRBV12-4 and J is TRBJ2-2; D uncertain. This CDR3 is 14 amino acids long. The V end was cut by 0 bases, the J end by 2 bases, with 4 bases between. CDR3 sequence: CASSLAGNTGELFF. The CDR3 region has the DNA TGTGCCAGCAGTTTAGCCGGTAACACCGGGGAGCTGTTTTTT.

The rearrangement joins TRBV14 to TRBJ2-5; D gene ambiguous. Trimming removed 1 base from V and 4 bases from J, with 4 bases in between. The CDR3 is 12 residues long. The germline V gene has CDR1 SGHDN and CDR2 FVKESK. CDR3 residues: CASSQVRETQYF. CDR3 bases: TGTGCCAGCAGCCAAGTGAGAGAGACCCAGTACTTC. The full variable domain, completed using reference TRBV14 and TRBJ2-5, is EAGVTQFPSHSVIEKGQTVTLRCDPISGHDNLYWYRRVMGKEIKFLLHFVKESKQDESGMPNNRFLAERTGGTYSTLKVQPAELEDSGVYFCASSQVRETQYFGPGTRLLVL.

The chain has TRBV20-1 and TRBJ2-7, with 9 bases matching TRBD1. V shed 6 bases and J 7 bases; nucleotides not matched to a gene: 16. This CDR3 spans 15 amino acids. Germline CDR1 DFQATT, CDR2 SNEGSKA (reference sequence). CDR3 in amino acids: CSAIPGTGTPGEQYF. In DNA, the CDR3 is TGCAGTGCCATCCCCGGGACAGGGACCCCCGGAGAGCAGTACTTC.

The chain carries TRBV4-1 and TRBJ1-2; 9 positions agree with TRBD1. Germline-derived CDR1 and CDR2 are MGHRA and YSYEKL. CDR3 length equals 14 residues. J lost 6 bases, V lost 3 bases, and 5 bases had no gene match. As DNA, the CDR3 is TGCGCCAGCAGCCATGGACAGGGGCAGAATGGCTACACCTTC. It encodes CASSHGQGQNGYTF.

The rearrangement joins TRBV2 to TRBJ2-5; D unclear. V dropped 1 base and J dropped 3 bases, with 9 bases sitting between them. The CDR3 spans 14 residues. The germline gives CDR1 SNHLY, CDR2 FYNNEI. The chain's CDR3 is CASSEDNGEETQYF. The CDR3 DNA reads TGTGCCAGCAGTGAAGATAACGGTGAAGAGACCCAGTACTTC.

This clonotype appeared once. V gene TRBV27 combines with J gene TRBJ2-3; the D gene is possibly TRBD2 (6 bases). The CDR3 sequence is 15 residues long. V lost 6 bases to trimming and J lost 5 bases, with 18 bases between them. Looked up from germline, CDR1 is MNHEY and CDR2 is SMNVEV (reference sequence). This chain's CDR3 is CASSFPPGALDTQYF. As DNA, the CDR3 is TGTGCCAGCAGCTTTCCCCCGGGAGCGCTAGATACGCAGTATTTT.

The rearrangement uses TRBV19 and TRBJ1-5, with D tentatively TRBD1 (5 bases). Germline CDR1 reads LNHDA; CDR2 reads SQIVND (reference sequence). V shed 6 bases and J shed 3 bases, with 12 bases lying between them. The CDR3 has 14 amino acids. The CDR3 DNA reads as TGTGCCAGTAGACCCCCGGGGCCCAATCAGCCCCAGCATTTT. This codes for CASRPPGPNQPQHF.

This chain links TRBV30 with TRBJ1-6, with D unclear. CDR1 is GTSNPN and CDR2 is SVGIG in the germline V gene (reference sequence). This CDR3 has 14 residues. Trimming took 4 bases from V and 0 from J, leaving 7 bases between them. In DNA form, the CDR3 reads TGTGCCTGGACTGTGAGCTCCTATAATTCACCCCTCCACTTT. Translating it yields CAWTVSSYNSPLHF.

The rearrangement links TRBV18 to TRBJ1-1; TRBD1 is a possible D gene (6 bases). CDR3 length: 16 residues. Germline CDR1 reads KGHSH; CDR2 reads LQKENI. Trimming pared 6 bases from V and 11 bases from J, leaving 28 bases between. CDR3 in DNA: TGTGCCAGCTCCCCAAAACAGGGAAATCAAACCGGTGGGGCTTTCTTT. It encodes CASSPKQGNQTGGAFF.

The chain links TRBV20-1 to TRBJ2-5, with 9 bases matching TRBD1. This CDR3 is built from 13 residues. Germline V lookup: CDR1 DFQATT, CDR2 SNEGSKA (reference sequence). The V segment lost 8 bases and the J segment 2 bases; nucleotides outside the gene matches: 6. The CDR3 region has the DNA TGCAGTCCTGCTGACAGGGGGCAAGAGACCCAGTACTTC. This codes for CSPADRGQETQYF.

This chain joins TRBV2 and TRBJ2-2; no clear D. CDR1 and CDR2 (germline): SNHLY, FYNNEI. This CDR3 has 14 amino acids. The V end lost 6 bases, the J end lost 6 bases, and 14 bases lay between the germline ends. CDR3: CASRSTDNSGELFF. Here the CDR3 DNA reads TGTGCCAGCAGGAGTACCGACAACTCCGGGGAGCTGTTTTTT.